This record covers a single TCR beta chain. In Seattle, patients joined the study during active infection and were tracked longitudinally. The CDR3 loop spans 16 amino acids. Germline V gene sequence: CDR1 PRHDT, CDR2 FYEKMQ (reference sequence). J was trimmed by 5 bases and V by 5 bases; bases with no gene match: 6. Original processing methods: The assay estimated nucleated cells by amplifying reference gene primers. Clones were sequenced by immunoSEQ multiplex PCR, and TCRdb holds only the in-frame ones, with some missing. The DNA was the basis for D and trimming; V, J and clone size are from that table. The table shows about 300,000 clones, with just under 90% occurring only once. The data derive from a study of blood T cell repertoires in COVID-19. Study-wide context: Sites in the United States, Italy and Spain provided acute and convalescent COVID-19 samples. PBMCs, B-cell-depleted T cells, or T cells were the source of the cDNA or gDNA that made up the material.

The V and J genes are TRBV13 and TRBJ2-2; 12 bases fit TRBD2. This sequence was found in a woman aged 50 to 65 with COVID-19, enrolled during active disease. Sequenced input: peripheral blood. The CDR3 DNA sequence: TGTGCCAGCAGCAGAACTAGCGGGAGGTTAACCGGGGAGCTGTTTTTT. Residues: CASSRTSGRLTGELFF.